This TCR beta chain stems from a study of blood T cell repertoires in COVID-19 (dated by TCRdb to 2020 to 2022). Concerning the study at large: Samples from collaborators originated in the United States, Italy and Spain and spanned both the acute and convalescent phases of COVID-19. The prospective study material was composed of cDNA or gDNA derived from T cells, B-cell-depleted T cells, or PBMCs. Subjects who had been exposed to COVID-19, were actively infected with it, or had recovered from it provided the deeply sampled blood TCRbeta repertoires that made up the dataset. The repertoires were released in a freely available public database meant as a resource for research on the immune response to SARS-CoV-2. Samples were obtained from the ongoing ImmuneRACE study (first 160 participants) and from about 1,300 subjects provided by 6 global collaborators. Nearly every sample came with metadata listing a de-identified subject ID, COVID-19 status, age in years and sex. Where HLA class I and class II types were available, the types were taken from metadata supplied by the sample provider, not from assay-based typing. The study at large found these results: The quantity of clinical and demographic metadata differed by source and by participant and was supplied without curation.

The immunoSEQ Assay, a bias-controlled multiplex PCR, was used to amplify TCRbeta CDR3 regions from genomic DNA. Turning to the authors' computational methods: Nucleated cell counts per sample were estimated from amplification of reference gene primers within the assay. To quantify the absolute abundance of each unique TCRbeta CDR3 rearrangement, sequence reads were collapsed and filtered. For each sample, productive Simpson clonality was calculated as the square root of Simpson's diversity index over productive rearrangements. TCRdb holds this immuneACCESS table with in-frame rearrangements only. Some clones are missing; in checked studies, unresolved V genes explain under half, and the rest has no known cause. For V, J and clone size, that table is used; D and trimming come from the DNA. This sample comprises 120,000 or so clones, more than 75% of them detected only once. Together, the top ten hold roughly 1.4% of the sample.

Each collaborating institution followed its own protocols to collect whole blood in K2EDTA tubes. For TCRbeta analysis, collaborators shipped samples as frozen whole blood, isolated PBMCs, or DNA extracted from either of those sample types. As for this clone: What antigen it recognizes has not been identified. No clone much larger than this one lies a single base away; base qualities are absent.

Sequences MDHEN (CDR1) and SYDVKM (CDR2) are obtained from the germline V gene. Relative to germline, V is missing 5 bases and J is missing 0 bases, with 12 bases of the junction outside any gene match. The CDR3 holds 17 amino acids from the cysteine to the phenylalanine. Only the CDR3 part of the read is kept: 51 bases, read in frame from the first base. This TCR was sampled from a human donor in a cohort sampled during active COVID-19. The chain uses TRBV28 and TRBJ2-5; TRBD2 agrees with 7 junctional bases. The material sequenced was peripheral blood. The CDR3 protein is CASSQSSGREYQETQYF. The DNA sequence is given as TGTGCCAGCAGTCAGTCCAGTGGGCGGGAGTACCAAGAGACCCAGTACTTC.